These 32 T cell receptor beta chains were all obtained from the same sample, sequenced in a study of memory CD4+ T cells and cytomegalovirus serostatus. Here immunoSEQ multiplex PCR was the method, and the copy in TCRdb shows in-frame clones only, minus some. Of roughly 86,000 clones detected, under 90% appear once; the ten largest clones hold approximately 4%. Single viable CD3+CD4+CD8-CD45RO+ cells were sorted as the memory CD4+ T cells. The sequencing sample was made of memory CD4+ T cells from blood. These receptors came from an adult in good health and CMV-seropositive.

The CDR3: CASSYSREQYF. The CDR3 DNA is TGTGCCAGCAGTTACTCCCGCGAGCAGTACTTC. The rearrangement uses TRBV6-6 and TRBJ2-7, with D unresolved. Trimming removed 0 bases from V and 6 bases from J, with 3 bases in between. This CDR3 is built from 11 residues. The V gene's germline CDR1 is MNHNY and CDR2 SVGAGI (reference sequence).

This clone was counted a few times. This chain links TRBV30 with TRBJ2-2; the D gene is possibly TRBD2 (5 bases). Germline lookup yields CDR1 GTSNPN and CDR2 SVGIG (reference sequence). The length of the CDR3 is 17 residues. The V end was cut by 0 bases, the J end by 3 bases, with 17 bases between. In DNA form, the CDR3 reads TGTGCCTGGAGTGTAGGTTGGGGTCGGGGAGACACCGGGGAGCTGTTTTTT. Protein product: CAWSVGWGRGDTGELFF.

This clone was seen once. A read error may account for a junction end that differs from germline. This chain joins TRBV28 and TRBJ2-2; 10 bases match TRBD2. Germline loops: CDR1 MDHEN, CDR2 SYDVKM. The CDR3 spans 15 residues. The CDR3 sequence is CASSPSGRNIGELFF. In nucleotides, the CDR3 is TGTGCCAGCAGCCCTAGCGGGAGAAACATCGGGGAGCTGTTTTTT.

The chain couples TRBV7-2 to TRBJ2-7; 8 positions match TRBD1. The CDR3 covers 13 residues. Unmatched junction bases numbered 1, after V lost 3 bases and J lost 3 bases. The germline V gene encodes CDR1 SGHTA and CDR2 FQGNSA. The DNA of the CDR3 is TGTGCCAGCAGCTTCGACAGGGGCTACGAGCAGTACTTC. The encoded protein is CASSFDRGYEQYF.

The chain couples TRBV6-5 to TRBJ1-5, with a tentative D call TRBD1 (6 bases). Trimming stripped 6 bases from V and 7 bases from J, with 19 bases between. The CDR3 extends over 15 amino acids. Per the germline V gene, CDR1 is MNHEY and CDR2 is SVGAGI. CDR3 bases: TGTGCCAGCAGACCACTTGGGGGGGGCGGGCAGCCCCAGCATTTT. It is translated as CASRPLGGGGQPQHF.

This chain uses TRBV5-4 with TRBJ2-7; no reliable D call. The V end lost 0 bases, the J end lost 3 bases, and 13 bases lay between the germline ends. The CDR3 runs to 15 residues. Germline CDR1 reads SGHNT; CDR2 reads YYREEE (reference sequence). DNA for the CDR3: TGTGCCAGCAGCTTGGGTGGGCAGGCCATCTACGAGCAGTACTTC. As protein: CASSLGGQAIYEQYF. The full variable domain, rest sourced from reference TRBV5-4 and TRBJ2-7, is ETGVTQSPTHLIKTRGQQVTLRCSSQSGHNTVSWYQQALGQGPQFIFQYYREEENGRGNFPPRFSGLQFPNYSSELNVNALELDDSALYLCASSLGGQAIYEQYFGPGTRLTVT.

This clone has only a few counts. The J gene is TRBJ2-2, the V gene TRBV5-1, with TRBD2 matching 9 bases. The CDR3 spans 16 residues. Germline loops: CDR1 SGHRS, CDR2 YFSETQ. V gave up 6 bases and J gave up 2 bases; unmatched junction bases: 8. The CDR3 sequence: CASNLAGPTNTGELFF. The CDR3 DNA reads TGCGCCAGCAACCTAGCGGGACCTACCAACACCGGGGAGCTGTTTTTT.

The J gene is TRBJ1-2, the V gene TRBV5-4, with unresolved D. This CDR3 has 14 amino acids. The germline CDR1 and CDR2 sequences are SGHNT and YYREEE (reference sequence). V was trimmed by 2 bases and J by 7 bases, leaving 15 bases between them. CDR3 region: CASSFPGARSGYTF. CDR3 DNA sequence: TGTGCCAGCAGCTTTCCAGGCGCGAGGAGTGGCTACACCTTC. Variable domain in full (rest from reference TRBV5-4 and TRBJ1-2): ETGVTQSPTHLIKTRGQQVTLRCSSQSGHNTVSWYQQALGQGPQFIFQYYREEENGRGNFPPRFSGLQFPNYSSELNVNALELDDSALYLCASSFPGARSGYTFGSGTRLTVV.

This clone was picked up one time. CDR3 sequence (DNA): TGTGCCAGCAGTCCGGAGGAGGATCAGCCCCAGCATTTT. It codes for CASSPEEDQPQHF. The chain joins TRBV6-4 to TRBJ1-5, with D hard to call. With 5 bases removed from V and 5 bases from J, the gap between germline ends came to 10 bases. The CDR3 covers 13 residues. CDR1 is MRHNA, CDR2 SNTAGT, per germline.

The chain's CDR3 is CASSQRFASVLTDTQYF. Here the CDR3 DNA reads TGTGCCAGCAGCCAAAGGTTTGCTAGCGTCCTCACAGATACGCAGTATTTT. V gene TRBV14 combines with J gene TRBJ2-3; perhaps TRBD2 as D (6 bases). The V end was cut by 2 bases, the J end by 2 bases, with 17 bases between. CDR1 is SGHDN and CDR2 is FVKESK in the germline V gene. The CDR3 has 17 amino acids.

The CDR3 nucleotides are TGTGCCAGTAGTATGCTCGGGGGCTCGGGCAATCAGCCCCAGCATTTT. Translated, it gives CASSMLGGSGNQPQHF. This chain uses TRBV19 with TRBJ1-5; possibly TRBD1 for D (6 bases). The CDR3 length is 16 residues. Germline CDR1 reads LNHDA; CDR2 reads SQIVND (reference sequence). V lost 3 bases to trimming and J lost 2 bases, with 14 bases between them.

The DNA for the CDR3 is TGTGCCAGCAGTCGGGGAAAAAACTACGAGCAGTACTTC. This gives the protein CASSRGKNYEQYF. V gene TRBV6-5 combines with J gene TRBJ2-7; possible D gene TRBD2, 5 bases. CDR3 length: 13 amino acids. Deletions cut 5 bases from V and 3 bases from J, with 11 bases between. The germline V gene has CDR1 MNHEY and CDR2 SVGAGI.

V gene TRBV28 combines with J gene TRBJ1-2; D call uncertain. Per the germline V gene, CDR1 is MDHEN and CDR2 is SYDVKM. The germline V and J ends were trimmed by 5 bases and 0 bases, with 16 bases remaining between them. The CDR3 totals 16 residues. The CDR3 nucleotides are TGTGCCAGCAGTGTCAATCCGTCAACTTCTAACTATGGCTACACCTTC. It codes for CASSVNPSTSNYGYTF.

This chain joins TRBV7-2 and TRBJ2-7; D might be TRBD2 (5 bases). Looked up from germline, CDR1 is SGHTA and CDR2 is FQGNSA. V was pared by 1 base and J by 0 bases, with 13 bases between. The CDR3 is 16 amino acids. CDR3 DNA: TGTGCCAGCAGCTTAGATCGGGATAGCGCCTCCTACGAGCAGTACTTC. This translates into CASSLDRDSASYEQYF.

The table lists this clone with a count of one. This chain connects TRBV7-8 to TRBJ2-3, with TRBD2 matching over 15 bases. The ends lost 5 bases at V and 4 bases at J; junction bases unmatched: 7. Germline lookup yields CDR1 SGHVS and CDR2 FQNEAQ. CDR3 length: 17 amino acids. Here the CDR3 reads CASSLRTSGRGADTQYF. CDR3 nucleotide sequence: TGTGCCAGCAGCCTCCGGACTAGCGGGAGGGGAGCAGATACGCAGTATTTT.

V is TRBV5-1 and J is TRBJ1-4; a possible D gene is TRBD1 (5 bases). CDR1 is SGHRS and CDR2 is YFSETQ in the germline V gene. Trimming removed 4 bases from V and 7 bases from J, with 17 bases in between. The CDR3 has 15 amino acids. CDR3 nucleotide sequence: TGCGCCAGCAGCGTATCCGGGACGGGTATTGAAAAACTGTTTTTT. Translated: CASSVSGTGIEKLFF.

This clone was observed once. V usage is TRBV5-8 and J usage is TRBJ1-4; the match to TRBD1 covers 11 bases. J gave up 10 bases and V 7 bases, and 18 bases lay outside the gene matches. The CDR3 covers 17 residues. Germline V gene data show CDR1 as SGHTS and CDR2 as YDEGEE. The CDR3 DNA reads TGTGCCAGCTTCGAAGGCGGACAGGGGGCCCTTCTGGGAAAACTGTTTTTT. Translation gives CASFEGGQGALLGKLFF.

This clone was counted only a few times. The rearrangement uses TRBV18 and TRBJ1-1; D gene unclear. There are 13 residues in the CDR3. Germline V gene lookup returns CDR1 KGHSH and CDR2 LQKENI. The germline V and J ends were trimmed by 2 bases and 7 bases, with 11 bases remaining between them. The CDR3 DNA reads TGTGCCAGCTCACCAGACGTGGAATATGAAGCTTTCTTT. Its protein is CASSPDVEYEAFF.

V is TRBV6-4 and J is TRBJ1-2; no clear D. CDR3 size: 10 residues. V shed 1 base and J shed 6 bases, with 0 bases lying between them. Germline V gives CDR1 MRHNA, CDR2 SNTAGT. In nucleotides, the CDR3 is TGTGCCAGCAGTGACTATGGCTACACCTTC. Its translation: CASSDYGYTF.

This clone was seen a single time. The chain employs TRBV5-1 and TRBJ1-2; D perhaps matches TRBD1 (5 bases). CDR3 length equals 15 residues. Germline CDR1 SGHRS, CDR2 YFSETQ. Trimming removed 3 bases from V and 3 bases from J, with 15 bases in between. The DNA of the CDR3 is TGCGCCAGCAGCTCAATGGGACGGTGGGACTATGGCTACACCTTC. Encoded protein: CASSSMGRWDYGYTF. The complete variable domain, with remaining parts taken from reference TRBV5-1 and TRBJ1-2, reads KAGVTQTPRYLIKTRGQQVTLSCSPISGHRSVSWYQQTPGQGLQFLFEYFSETQRNKGNFPGRFSGRQFSNSRSEMNVSTLELGDSALYLCASSSMGRWDYGYTFGSGTRLTVV.

Here the CDR3 DNA reads TGTGCCAGCAGTTTGAACAATCAGCCCCAGCATTTT. It translates to CASSLNNQPQHF. This rearrangement joins TRBV28 to TRBJ1-5; no clear D gene. The CDR3 totals 12 residues. V lost 3 bases and J 3 bases, leaving 3 bases between the germline ends. CDR1 and CDR2 (germline): MDHEN, SYDVKM.

This chain uses TRBV2 with TRBJ1-1; D is uncertain. Germline assignment: CDR1 SNHLY and CDR2 FYNNEI. This CDR3 region has 14 residues. V dropped 6 bases and J dropped 5 bases, with 16 bases sitting between them. Here the CDR3 DNA reads TGTGCCAGCAGACGCGAGGGCGCAGGAACTGAAGCTTTCTTT. It yields the protein CASRREGAGTEAFF.

V and J are TRBV6-5 and TRBJ2-5; D is uncertain. The V end lost 0 bases, the J end lost 2 bases, and 4 bases lay between the germline ends. Per the germline V gene, CDR1 is MNHEY and CDR2 is SVGAGI. The CDR3 spans 13 residues. Here the CDR3 reads CASSYSGQETQYF. CDR3 DNA: TGTGCCAGCAGTTACTCCGGACAAGAGACCCAGTACTTC.

The chain joins TRBV29-1 to TRBJ2-5; TRBD2 might be the D (5 bases). V was clipped by 4 bases and J by 2 bases, with 11 bases between them. Germline CDR1 SQVTM, CDR2 ANQGSEA. The CDR3 is 13 amino acids. In nucleotides, the CDR3 is TGCAGCGTTGCTAGCCATCCTCAAGAGACCCAGTACTTC. It codes for CSVASHPQETQYF.

The genes are TRBV28 and TRBJ2-3; 11 positions match TRBD2. Germline V gene data show CDR1 as MDHEN and CDR2 as SYDVKM. This CDR3 contains 14 residues. V was pared by 10 bases and J by 6 bases, with 9 bases of the junction left unmatched. CDR3 sequence reads: CATTLAGVADTQYF. The CDR3 nucleotides are TGTGCCACTACACTAGCGGGAGTAGCCGATACGCAGTATTTT.

V is TRBV9 and J is TRBJ2-7, with 9 bases that match TRBD2. There are 14 residues in the CDR3. J lost 0 bases, V lost 2 bases, and 0 bases had no gene match. Germline lookup yields CDR1 SGDLS and CDR2 YYNGEE. CDR3 DNA sequence: TGTGCCAGCAGCGTGACTAGCGGCTCCTACGAGCAGTACTTC. This gives the protein CASSVTSGSYEQYF. The variable domain in full, with the rest retrieved from reference TRBV9 and TRBJ2-7, is DSGVTQTPKHLITATGQRVTLRCSPRSGDLSVYWYQQSLDQGLQFLIQYYNGEERAKGNILERFSAQQFPDLHSELNLSSLELGDSALYFCASSVTSGSYEQYFGPGTRLTVT.

This clone was observed a single time. The V gene is TRBV6-1, the J gene TRBJ1-3; D gene unclear. Looked up from germline, CDR1 is MNHNS and CDR2 is SASEGT. The CDR3 sequence is 14 residues long. Trimming cost V 6 bases and J 0 bases, with 9 bases left between them. The CDR3 coding sequence is TGTGCCAGCAGCCGGATTCACTCTGGAAACACCATATATTTT. Amino acid sequence: CASSRIHSGNTIYF.

J is TRBJ2-1 and V is TRBV7-3, with 9 nucleotides matching TRBD2. The ends lost 1 base at V and 5 bases at J; junction bases unmatched: 9. The CDR3 is 17 amino acids. Germline assignment: CDR1 SGHTA and CDR2 FQGTGA. The CDR3 loop reads CASSLKGPGLANNEQFF. CDR3 coding DNA: TGTGCCAGCAGCTTAAAGGGGCCGGGACTAGCTAACAATGAGCAGTTCTTC.

This clone was seen only once. The gene calls are TRBV4-3 and TRBJ1-5; D call uncertain. CDR1 is LGHNA and CDR2 is YSLEER in the germline V gene. Between the trimmed V and J ends, which lost 0 bases and 2 bases, there was a span of 8 bases. The CDR3 extends over 15 amino acids. This CDR3 reads CASSQDYMGNQPQHF. CDR3 DNA sequence: TGCGCCAGCAGCCAAGATTATATGGGCAATCAGCCCCAGCATTTT.

The chain couples TRBV27 to TRBJ2-6; D could derive from TRBD1 or TRBD2 (7 bases each). There are 17 residues in the CDR3. V lost 5 bases, J lost 2 bases, and 16 bases lay in between. Germline V gene lookup returns CDR1 MNHEY and CDR2 SMNVEV (reference sequence). CDR3 region: CASSPQGGATGANVLTF. The CDR3 DNA is TGTGCCAGCAGTCCCCAGGGGGGGGCAACTGGGGCCAACGTCCTGACTTTC. The full variable domain, rest sourced from reference TRBV27 and TRBJ2-6, is EAQVTQNPRYLITVTGKKLTVTCSQNMNHEYMSWYRQDPGLGLRQIYYSMNVEVTDKGDVPEGYKVSRKEKRNFPLILESPSPNQTSLYFCASSPQGGATGANVLTFGAGSRLTVL.

CDR3 sequence: CASSPRGGATYEQYF. For the CDR3, the DNA is TGTGCCAGCAGTCCCCGTGGTGGGGCTACCTACGAGCAGTACTTC. V and J are TRBV6-6 and TRBJ2-7, with D perhaps matching TRBD1 (5 bases). Per the germline V gene, CDR1 is MNHNY and CDR2 is SVGAGI (reference sequence). CDR3 length equals 15 residues. V was trimmed by 5 bases and J by 2 bases, leaving 16 bases between them.

This chain uses TRBV28 with TRBJ1-1; D not resolved. V was trimmed by 6 bases and J by 1 base, leaving 12 bases between them. This CDR3 region has 14 residues. The germline V gene encodes CDR1 MDHEN and CDR2 SYDVKM. CDR3 sequence reads: CASRDTTQNTEAFF. The CDR3, as DNA: TGTGCCAGCAGAGACACAACTCAGAACACTGAAGCTTTCTTT.